These T cell receptor beta chains were read from a single sample in a study of response to subunit inactivated influenza vaccine. MiXCR was run by TCRdb on the RT-PCR reads, yielding one entry per CDR3 protein. The data contain about 780,000 distinct CDR3 sequences, around 18% of them singletons. The specimen comprised PBMCs from blood, sampled 4 to 6 days after vaccination. The receptor source for this set is a man aged 50-59 years who received an inactivated influenza vaccine. Each CDR3 is given with its conserved first and last residue. D genes are given only for firm matches. Clone sizes are given selectively: once, few, many, or a class where the clone is expanded.

TRBD2	TRBV3-1	TRBJ2-2	-	CASSPGLAENTGELFF	TGTGCCAGCAGCCCCGGACTAGCGGAAAACACCGGGGAGCTGTTTTTT
-	TRBV3-1	TRBJ2-7	-	CASSQFLLRRESSVYEQYF	TGTGCCAGCAGCCAATTTTTGCTCAGGAGGGAGTCCTCGGTCTACGAGCAGTACTTC
TRBD2	TRBV29-1	TRBJ2-7	-	CSVEDLSGSSYEQYF	TGCAGCGTTGAAGATCTGAGCGGGAGCTCCTACGAGCAGTACTTC
-	TRBV4-1	TRBJ1-1	-	CASSRGHGINAEAFF	TGCGCCAGCAGCCGCGGGCACGGGATAAACGCTGAAGCTTTCTTT
-	TRBV6-1	TRBJ2-7	-	CASTDLAVNSYEQYF	TGTGCCAGCACCGACCTGGCCGTGAACTCCTACGAGCAGTACTTC
TRBD1	TRBV10-3	TRBJ2-7	-	CAISGTGTNEQYF	TGTGCCATATCCGGGACAGGGACTAACGAGCAGTACTTC
TRBD2	TRBV20-1	TRBJ2-1	-	CSATMLAGDYNEQFF	TGCAGTGCAACGATGCTAGCGGGTGACTACAATGAGCAGTTCTTC
TRBD1	TRBV7-6	TRBJ2-7	-	CASSVQQGTYEQYF	TGTGCCAGCAGCGTGCAACAGGGGACCTACGAGCAGTACTTC
-	TRBV5-1	TRBJ2-5	-	CASSLKSGQETQYF	TGCGCCAGCAGCTTGAAGTCAGGGCAGGAGACCCAGTACTTC
-	TRBV28	TRBJ1-2	many	CASSPPSRGGGYTF	TGTGCCAGCAGTCCACCCAGTCGGGGAGGAGGCTACACCTTC
TRBD1	TRBV5-6	TRBJ2-7	many	CASTSSRGQGVSYEQYF	TGTGCCAGCACCTCTTCAAGGGGACAGGGGGTATCCTACGAGCAGTACTTC
-	TRBV5-6	TRBJ2-1	-	CASSRKLYEQFF	TGTGCCAGCAGCCGAAAGCTCTATGAGCAGTTCTTC
-	TRBV12-3/TRBV12-4	TRBJ1-3	few	CASNQWMEVPGNTIYF	TGTGCCAGCAACCAATGGATGGAGGTCCCTGGAAACACCATATATTTT
-	TRBV6-1	TRBJ1-1	once	CASSEVYGMNTEAFF	TGTGCCAGCAGTGAAGTTTATGGGATGAACACTGAAGCTTTCTTT
TRBD2	TRBV6-5	TRBJ2-5	-	CASSYASGGAKETQYF	TGTGCCAGCAGTTACGCTAGCGGGGGGGCCAAGGAGACCCAGTACTTC
-	TRBV4-1	TRBJ1-1	few	CASSQTGMGTEAFF	TGCGCCAGCAGCCAAACAGGGATGGGCACTGAAGCTTTCTTT
-	TRBV12-3/TRBV12-4	TRBJ2-7	few	CASSTDHLGEQYF	TGTGCCAGCAGCACGGATCATCTGGGCGAGCAGTACTTC
-	TRBV20-1	TRBJ1-1	few	CSAIQNTEAFF	TGCAGTGCTATTCAGAACACTGAAGCTTTCTTT
-	TRBV19	TRBJ2-7	many	CASSPGPLGEQYF	TGTGCCAGTAGTCCGGGACCCCTCGGTGAGCAGTACTTC
-	TRBV12-3/TRBV12-4	TRBJ2-2	many	CASQGGNTGELFF	TGTGCCAGCCAGGGGGGAAACACCGGGGAGCTGTTTTTT
-	TRBV10-3	TRBJ2-3	few	CAISGAETDTQYF	TGTGCCATCAGTGGAGCAGAAACAGATACGCAGTATTTT
-	TRBV4-2	TRBJ2-4	-	CASSQDRDIQYF	TGTGCCAGCAGCCAAGACAGGGACATTCAGTACTTC
-	TRBV7-8	TRBJ2-5	-	CASSNRPQETQYF	TGTGCCAGCAGCAATCGCCCCCAAGAGACCCAGTACTTC
-	TRBV7-2	TRBJ1-5	few	CASSLVGAGYSNQPQHF	TGTGCCAGCAGCTTAGTAGGGGCAGGGTATAGCAATCAGCCCCAGCATTTT
-	TRBV12-3/TRBV12-4	TRBJ1-1	many	CASSLFTDTEAFF	TGTGCCAGCAGTTTATTCACAGACACTGAAGCTTTCTTT